This TCR beta chain was sequenced during a study of blood T cell repertoires in COVID-19. Study as a whole: Acute-phase and convalescent COVID-19 samples originated in the United States, Italy and Spain. PBMCs, B-cell-depleted T cells, or T cells were the source of the cDNA or gDNA that made up the material.

Looked up from germline, CDR1 is LNHDA and CDR2 is SQIVND (reference sequence). There are 13 residues in the CDR3. V dropped 7 bases and J dropped 1 base, with 10 bases sitting between them. In the original analysis: Counts of nucleated cells, estimated from reference gene primer amplification, were obtained. TCRdb's table, derived via immunoSEQ multiplex PCR, lists solely in-frame clones and lacks some. The V and J calls and clone size are taken from that table; D and trimming were inferred from the DNA. The sample yields 150,000 to 200,000 clones, about 80% seen once. The J gene is TRBJ1-1, the V gene TRBV19; D is unclear. The receptor comes from a woman of 80 years or more with acute or convalescent COVID-19. The specimen was peripheral blood. The CDR3 protein is CASTRSGNTEAFF. For the CDR3, the DNA is TGTGCCAGTACAAGGTCGGGGAACACTGAAGCTTTCTTT.